A selection of T cell receptor beta chains follows, all from one sample in a study of blood T cells in healthy people across ages. TCRdb called the 5' RACE reads again in MiXCR, with one record for every CDR3 protein. Here the sample spans about 1.4 million distinct CDR3 sequences, approximately 59% being singletons. The sequenced material came from blood. The receptors shown here come from a man younger than 35 in good health. The CDR3 runs from the conserved cysteine through the conserved F or W. The D gene is left open where the match is weak. Where a row states a size, it is once, few, many or the class of an expanded clone; other rows omit it.

TRBV20-1,-,TRBJ1-4,-,CSAPAVGTTNEKLFF,TGCAGTGCTCCCGCCGTGGGGACGACTAATGAAAAACTGTTTTTT
TRBV28,-,TRBJ2-1,TRBD1,CASRTGGGYEQFF,TGTGCCAGCCGCACAGGGGGTGGTTATGAGCAGTTCTTC
TRBV29-1,-,TRBJ2-7,TRBD1,CSVGGQEVSYEQYF,TGCAGCGTCGGGGGACAGGAAGTCTCGTACGAGCAGTACTTC
TRBV20-1,-,TRBJ1-6,-,CSAFSRTPSNSPLHF,TGCAGTGCTTTTTCAAGGACACCGAGTAATTCACCCCTCCACTTT
TRBV3-1,-,TRBJ2-7,TRBD2,CASSKRIAGGPGEQYF,TGTGCCAGCAGCAAACGGATAGCGGGAGGGCCGGGGGAGCAGTACTTC
TRBV20-1,-,TRBJ1-2,-,CSARPLEGVGYGYTF,TGCAGTGCTAGGCCCCTCGAGGGGGTCGGCTATGGCTACACCTTC
TRBV29-1,-,TRBJ1-1,-,CSVRPPNTEAFF,TGCAGCGTGAGGCCCCCGAACACTGAAGCTTTCTTT
TRBV4-1,many,TRBJ2-7,-,CASSQDPLYEQYF,TGCGCCAGCAGCCAAGATCCCCTCTACGAGCAGTACTTC
TRBV27,-,TRBJ1-1,TRBD1,CASRTPGGWEAFF,TGTGCCAGCAGGACCCCAGGGGGTTGGGAAGCTTTCTTT
TRBV7-8,-,TRBJ2-1,-,CASSLWRYNEQFF,TGTGCCAGCAGCTTATGGCGTTACAATGAGCAGTTCTTC
TRBV7-6,-,TRBJ2-1,-,CASSSRPVTPSYNEQFF,TGTGCCAGCAGCTCCCGACCGGTGACCCCCTCCTACAATGAGCAGTTCTTC
TRBV6-1,-,TRBJ2-3,-,CASRWGPGGDTQYF,TGTGCCAGCAGGTGGGGACCGGGCGGAGATACGCAGTATTTT
TRBV4-1,-,TRBJ1-5,-,CASSQVSTAGDQPQHF,TGCGCCAGCAGCCAAGTTTCGACGGCAGGGGATCAGCCCCAGCATTTT
TRBV7-2,once,TRBJ2-4,-,CASSLGFGQKLAKNIQYF,TGTGCCAGCAGCTTAGGTTTTGGGCAGAAGCTAGCCAAAAACATTCAGTACTTC
TRBV7-9,-,TRBJ2-5,TRBD2,CASSYSGKQETQYF,TGTGCCAGCAGCTATAGCGGGAAGCAAGAGACCCAGTACTTC
TRBV7-9,-,TRBJ1-6,-,CASSLLRGLSNSPLHF,TGTGCCAGCAGCTTACTCCGGGGACTGAGTAATTCACCCCTCCACTTT
TRBV20-1,-,TRBJ2-1,-,CSASHEVTHNEQFF,TGCAGTGCTAGCCACGAAGTGACGCACAATGAGCAGTTCTTC
TRBV20-1,many,TRBJ2-7,TRBD1,CSASGQGYEQYF,TGCAGCGCCTCGGGACAGGGCTACGAGCAGTACTTC